A selection of T cell receptor beta chains follows, all from one sample in a study of blood T cell repertoires in COVID-19. Produced via immunoSEQ multiplex PCR; TCRdb's table is partial and in-frame only. The sample holds fewer than 85,000 clones, about 80% seen once. Input material: peripheral blood. These TCRs come from a woman in her sixties or seventies with acute or convalescent COVID-19. CDR3s include the opening cysteine and the closing phenylalanine or tryptophan. Fields, in order: D gene, J gene, CDR3 length, clone size, V gene, CDR3 protein, CDR3 DNA. The D gene is left open where the match is weak. Clone size appears in some rows only: once, few, many, or a class for an expanded clone.

D gene: TRBD2
J gene: TRBJ2-3
CDR3 length: 17
clone size: .
V gene: TRBV6-4
CDR3 protein: CASSVAASGGAGDTQYF
CDR3 DNA: TGTGCCAGCAGTGTAGCGGCTAGCGGGGGGGCCGGAGATACGCAGTATTTT

D gene: .
J gene: TRBJ1-6
CDR3 length: 15
clone size: .
V gene: TRBV5-1
CDR3 protein: CASSLVWGRHSPLHF
CDR3 DNA: TGCGCCAGCAGCTTGGTATGGGGCCGACATTCACCCCTCCACTTT

D gene: .
J gene: TRBJ1-1
CDR3 length: 14
clone size: once
V gene: TRBV5-1
CDR3 protein: CASSLGTSNTEAFF
CDR3 DNA: TGCGCCAGCAGCTTAGGGACATCGAACACTGAAGCTTTCTTT

D gene: TRBD2
J gene: TRBJ2-5
CDR3 length: 14
clone size: .
V gene: TRBV6-5
CDR3 protein: CASSYGSGGETQYF
CDR3 DNA: TGTGCCAGCAGCTACGGTTCGGGGGGAGAGACCCAGTACTTC

D gene: .
J gene: TRBJ2-2
CDR3 length: 17
clone size: few
V gene: TRBV7-6
CDR3 protein: CASSLGQIPLNTGELFF
CDR3 DNA: TGTGCCAGCAGCTTAGGACAGATCCCTTTAAACACCGGGGAGCTGTTTTTT

D gene: TRBD1
J gene: TRBJ2-7
CDR3 length: 14
clone size: .
V gene: TRBV5-4
CDR3 protein: CASSPRQGSYEQYF
CDR3 DNA: TGTGCCAGCAGCCCACGACAGGGTTCCTACGAGCAGTACTTC

D gene: TRBD1
J gene: TRBJ2-3
CDR3 length: 16
clone size: .
V gene: TRBV14
CDR3 protein: CASSQEGQLGTDTQYF
CDR3 DNA: TGTGCCAGCAGCCAAGAGGGACAGCTGGGGACAGATACGCAGTATTTT

D gene: .
J gene: TRBJ1-5
CDR3 length: 12
clone size: few
V gene: TRBV24-1
CDR3 protein: CATSVANQPQHF
CDR3 DNA: TGTGCCACCAGTGTGGCTAATCAGCCCCAGCATTTT

D gene: TRBD1
J gene: TRBJ1-1
CDR3 length: 13
clone size: .
V gene: TRBV9
CDR3 protein: CASSVDEGQRAFF
CDR3 DNA: TGTGCCAGCAGCGTAGACGAGGGACAGAGAGCTTTCTTT

D gene: TRBD2
J gene: TRBJ2-3
CDR3 length: 16
clone size: .
V gene: TRBV20-1
CDR3 protein: CSASAVSGAYTDTQYF
CDR3 DNA: TGCAGTGCTAGTGCTGTTAGCGGGGCCTACACAGATACGCAGTATTTT

D gene: TRBD2
J gene: TRBJ2-1
CDR3 length: 15
clone size: .
V gene: TRBV4-1
CDR3 protein: CASSPTSGGADEQFF
CDR3 DNA: TGCGCCAGCAGCCCAACTAGCGGGGGGGCCGATGAGCAGTTCTTC

D gene: TRBD1
J gene: TRBJ1-4
CDR3 length: 15
clone size: .
V gene: TRBV6-6
CDR3 protein: CASNRQGNTNEKLFF
CDR3 DNA: TGTGCCAGCAACCGACAGGGGAACACTAATGAAAAACTGTTTTTT

D gene: .
J gene: TRBJ1-5
CDR3 length: 14
clone size: .
V gene: TRBV6-5
CDR3 protein: CASREGSGNQPQHF
CDR3 DNA: TGTGCCAGCAGGGAGGGTTCGGGCAATCAGCCCCAGCATTTT

D gene: .
J gene: TRBJ1-1
CDR3 length: 14
clone size: few
V gene: TRBV30
CDR3 protein: CAWSDSWRGTEAFF
CDR3 DNA: TGTGCCTGGAGTGACTCCTGGAGGGGAACTGAAGCTTTCTTT

D gene: TRBD1
J gene: TRBJ1-6
CDR3 length: 14
clone size: once
V gene: TRBV11-1
CDR3 protein: CASSPGTGVGPLHF
CDR3 DNA: TGTGCCAGCAGCCCCGGGACAGGTGTGGGACCCCTCCACTTT

D gene: .
J gene: TRBJ2-4
CDR3 length: 15
clone size: once
V gene: TRBV30
CDR3 protein: CAWSEASGVGNIQYF
CDR3 DNA: TGTGCCTGGAGTGAAGCGTCAGGGGTGGGAAACATTCAGTACTTC

D gene: TRBD1
J gene: TRBJ1-1
CDR3 length: 14
clone size: .
V gene: TRBV9
CDR3 protein: CASSVKGANTEAFF
CDR3 DNA: TGTGCCAGCAGCGTAAAGGGGGCGAACACTGAAGCTTTCTTT